This note documents a single T cell receptor beta chain sequence. The antigen is not known. This sample was taken from a study of shared clonotypes between healthy human individuals. Whole-study context: The donor pool was made up of a couple of women and a few men aged 18 to 49.

Per germline, CDR1 SNHLY and CDR2 FYNNEI. The CDR3 extends over 14 amino acids. J gave up 4 bases and V 6 bases, and 4 bases lay outside the gene matches. General observations from the study: Unshared clonotypes carried lower generation probabilities than those common to all four donors.

Division of CD4+ cells produced a CD45RA+ naive subset and a CD45RA-negative memory subset. Libraries were prepared by immunoSEQ multiplex PCR; TCRdb keeps only in-frame clonotypes and omits some of them. The repertoire consists of about 1,500,000 clones, with roughly 96% occurring once and the leading ten covering over 1%. Sequences were obtained from naive CD4+ T cells sorted from blood. The sample's subset: CD45RA+ positively selected. The chain combines TRBV2 with TRBJ2-7; 12 nucleotides agree with TRBD2. The TCR sequence derives from a man in his thirties or forties in good health. In DNA, the CDR3 is TGTGCCAGCAGGCTGACTAGCGGGAGTTACGAGCAGTACTTC. Translated: CASRLTSGSYEQYF.